What follows are 20 T cell receptor beta chains derived from one specimen sequenced in a study of CD4 T cells in relation to SARS-CoV-2 and coronaviruses. Sequencing was performed with immunoSEQ multiplex PCR; in TCRdb, only in-frame clones are kept and a portion is missing. The sample carries 35,000 to 45,000 clones, roughly 80% recorded once. The antigens these receptors bind are not known. The material sequenced was naive CD4+ T cells from PBMCs, cultured in vitro. Noted subset: naive CD4+ T cells isolated by negative enrichment. The receptor set was obtained from an adult with COVID-19.

This chain links TRBV18 with TRBJ1-5; 9 nucleotides agree with TRBD1. V lost 5 bases and J lost 6; bases outside the gene matches: 8. Germline loops: CDR1 KGHSH, CDR2 LQKENI. This CDR3 has 15 amino acids. The CDR3 nucleotides are TGTGCCAGCTCATCCGGACAGGGGACGTCTCAGCCCCAGCATTTT. Translating gives CASSSGQGTSQPQHF.

The chain is built from TRBV3-1 (or the pseudogene TRBV3-2) and TRBJ2-1, with 8 bases that match TRBD2. V shed 1 base and J 9 bases; nucleotides not matched to a gene: 5. The CDR3 totals 14 residues. The germline V gene has CDR1 LGHDT and CDR2 YNNKEL (reference sequence). CDR3 residues: CASSQGLASGEQFF. In DNA form, the CDR3 reads TGTGCCAGCAGCCAAGGACTAGCGTCCGGTGAGCAGTTCTTC.

V and J are TRBV3-1 (or the pseudogene TRBV3-2) and TRBJ1-1; D uncertain. The germline V gene encodes CDR1 LGHDT and CDR2 YNNKEL (reference sequence). V was pared by 5 bases and J by 9 bases, with 16 bases between. The CDR3 extends over 13 amino acids. In DNA, the CDR3 is TGTGCCAGCAGCGCCCTCGATCTTGCTCAAGCTTTCTTT. It is translated as CASSALDLAQAFF.

The chain is built from TRBV12-3 or TRBV12-4 and TRBJ1-2, with D maybe TRBD1 (6 bases). The CDR3 consists of 12 residues. The V end lost 5 bases, the J end lost 4 bases, and 8 bases lay between the germline ends. The CDR3, as DNA: TGTGCCAGCAGTGTGACAGGCTATGGCTACACCTTC. Its protein is CASSVTGYGYTF.

The CDR3 is CASSLRGLQETQYF. The CDR3, as DNA: TGTGCCAGCTCACTACGGGGTCTCCAAGAGACCCAGTACTTC. The genes are TRBV18 and TRBJ2-5; D perhaps matches TRBD2 (5 bases). The CDR3 spans 14 residues. Germline V CDR1 and CDR2: KGHSH, LQKENI. V dropped 4 bases and J dropped 1 base, with 10 bases sitting between them.

This chain joins TRBV7-2 and TRBJ1-6; 8 nucleotides line up with TRBD1. Per the germline V gene, CDR1 is SGHTA and CDR2 is FQGNSA. The CDR3 contains 14 residues. The J segment lost 10 bases and the V segment lost 5 bases, leaving 7 bases of the junction unmatched. CDR3 sequence (DNA): TGTGCCAGCAGCATAGACAGGGGACGGTCACCCCTCCACTTT. Translation gives CASSIDRGRSPLHF. The variable domain in full, with the rest retrieved from reference TRBV7-2 and TRBJ1-6, is GAGVSQSPSNKVTEKGKDVELRCDPISGHTALYWYRQSLGQGLEFLIYFQGNSAPDKSGLPSDRFSAERTGGSVSTLTIQRTQQEDSAVYLCASSIDRGRSPLHFGNGTRLTVT.

The V gene is TRBV5-1, the J gene TRBJ2-5; D gene unclear. Trimming cost V 4 bases and J 0 bases, with 10 bases left between them. CDR3 length: 14 residues. The germline gives CDR1 SGHRS, CDR2 YFSETQ. The CDR3: CASSRASDQETQYF. CDR3 in DNA: TGCGCCAGCAGCCGAGCTTCTGACCAAGAGACCCAGTACTTC. Complete variable domain (other parts from reference TRBV5-1 and TRBJ2-5): KAGVTQTPRYLIKTRGQQVTLSCSPISGHRSVSWYQQTPGQGLQFLFEYFSETQRNKGNFPGRFSGRQFSNSRSEMNVSTLELGDSALYLCASSRASDQETQYFGPGTRLLVL.

V usage is TRBV3-1 (or the pseudogene TRBV3-2) and J usage is TRBJ2-7; 10 nucleotides align to TRBD2. This CDR3 has 15 residues. Germline V lookup: CDR1 LGHDT, CDR2 YNNKEL (reference sequence). V shed 5 bases and J 2 bases; nucleotides not matched to a gene: 6. CDR3 bases: TGTGCCAGCAGCTCCCGGACTAGCGGCACCTACGAGCAGTACTTC. It codes for CASSSRTSGTYEQYF.

This sequence joins TRBV11-3 and TRBJ2-3; 9 bases fit TRBD2. CDR3 size: 18 residues. From germline, CDR1 is SGHNT and CDR2 YENEEA. J gave up 2 bases and V 3 bases, and 12 bases lay outside the gene matches. The CDR3 sequence: CASSFTGSGRGPTDTQYF. The CDR3 nucleotides read TGTGCCAGCAGCTTCACAGGTAGCGGGAGAGGTCCCACAGATACGCAGTATTTT.

This clone was seen more than once but under ten times. The chain links TRBV19 to TRBJ1-5, with TRBD1 matching over 9 bases. CDR1 LNHDA and CDR2 SQIVND come from the germline V gene (reference sequence). CDR3 length equals 13 residues. The V and J ends lost 5 bases and 7 bases, in that order; junction bases with no gene match: 3. This CDR3 reads CASSRGQGQPQHF. For the CDR3, the DNA is TGTGCCAGTAGTCGGGGACAGGGCCAGCCCCAGCATTTT.

The chain links TRBV19 to TRBJ2-4, with unresolved D. The germline CDR1 and CDR2 sequences are LNHDA and SQIVND (reference sequence). The CDR3 covers 14 residues. Trimming stripped 6 bases from V and 0 bases from J, with 9 bases between. CDR3 nucleotides: TGTGCCAGTAGCCTCAGCCTAGCCAAAAACATTCAGTACTTC. Translation: CASSLSLAKNIQYF.

This clone was seen only a few times. The rearrangement links TRBV7-8 to TRBJ2-5; D is unresolved. CDR3 length equals 11 residues. Looked up from germline, CDR1 is SGHVS and CDR2 is FQNEAQ. The germline V and J ends were trimmed by 11 bases and 3 bases, with 10 bases remaining between them. The CDR3, as DNA: TGTGCCGTCCCGGGTAAAGAGACCCAGTACTTC. This encodes CAVPGKETQYF.

The J gene is TRBJ2-5, the V gene TRBV21-1; the table's D call of TRBD1 was not tested on the DNA. TRBV21-1 corresponds to a pseudogene. This CDR3 region has 16 residues. DNA of the CDR3: TGTGCCAGCAGCAAAGCGCTCACAGGGGGCGCAGAGACCCAGTACTTC. Its protein product is CASSKALTGGAETQYF.

The chain has TRBV3-1 (or the pseudogene TRBV3-2) and TRBJ2-2; a possible D gene is TRBD2 (6 bases). The V end lost 3 bases, the J end lost 4 bases, and 12 bases lay between the germline ends. Germline CDR1 LGHDT, CDR2 YNNKEL (reference sequence). The CDR3 consists of 15 residues. The CDR3: CASSQTDYGTGELFF. As DNA, the CDR3 is TGTGCCAGCAGCCAGACGGACTACGGCACCGGGGAGCTGTTTTTT.

V usage is TRBV5-1 and J usage is TRBJ2-5, with a weak D call TRBD2 (6 bases). V was shortened by 5 bases and J by 5 bases, with 13 bases between the two germline ends. In germline, CDR1 is SGHRS, CDR2 YFSETQ. CDR3 length: 13 amino acids. In DNA, the CDR3 is TGCGCCAGCAGACGGGAGTTGGGCGAGACCCAGTACTTC. Its translation: CASRRELGETQYF.

The J gene is TRBJ1-1, the V gene TRBV7-2, with D uncertain. V shed 2 bases and J shed 1 base, with 5 bases lying between them. This CDR3 is 13 amino acids long. Germline CDR1 is SGHTA and CDR2 is FQGNSA. The CDR3 sequence: CASSLPANTEAFF. The CDR3, as DNA: TGTGCCAGCAGCTTACCCGCGAACACTGAAGCTTTCTTT.

Remarks on this clone: One end of the junction varies from germline; a read error may be responsible. The chain uses TRBV7-2 and TRBJ2-5, with TRBD1 matching 7 bases. The CDR3 runs to 13 residues. The V gene's germline CDR1 is SGHTA and CDR2 FQGNSA. CDR3 coding DNA: TGTGCCAGCAGGTTAGGGACAGACCGGACCCAGTACTTC. This gives the protein CASRLGTDRTQYF.

The chain joins TRBV5-6 to TRBJ2-3; possibly TRBD1 for D (6 bases). This CDR3 is built from 16 residues. Between the trimmed V and J ends, which lost 0 bases and 1 base, there was a span of 12 bases. Germline assignment: CDR1 SGHDT and CDR2 YYEEEE. The CDR3 loop is CASSLAWSGGTDTQYF. CDR3 bases: TGTGCCAGCAGCTTGGCCTGGTCAGGGGGCACAGATACGCAGTATTTT.

V usage is TRBV20-1 and J usage is TRBJ2-3; D remains unclear. CDR1 and CDR2 from the germline V gene are DFQATT and SNEGSKA (reference sequence). The V end was cut by 3 bases, the J end by 2 bases, with 9 bases between. This CDR3 is 13 amino acids long. The CDR3 bases are TGCAGTGCTAGTCTCCGAACCACAGATACGCAGTATTTT. Amino acids: CSASLRTTDTQYF.

This clone was observed a handful of times. This chain uses TRBV28 with TRBJ2-5; no clear D. Trimming cost V 6 bases and J 3 bases, with 14 bases left between them. There are 14 residues in the CDR3. Germline loops: CDR1 MDHEN, CDR2 SYDVKM. CDR3 protein: CASSIMATKETQYF. The DNA of the CDR3 is TGTGCCAGCAGCATTATGGCGACGAAAGAGACCCAGTACTTC.